The 7 T cell receptor beta chains given below trace back to one sample, sequenced in a study of blood T cell repertoires in COVID-19. Produced via immunoSEQ multiplex PCR; TCRdb's table is partial and in-frame only. Among 55,000 to 95,000 clones listed, about four fifths were seen once. The sample comprised peripheral blood. These receptors all come from a woman in her seventies with acute or convalescent COVID-19.

There are a few counts of this clone. The chain uses TRBV2 and TRBJ1-2; weak D call: TRBD1 (6 bases). This CDR3 has 15 amino acids. Germline V gene sequence: CDR1 SNHLY, CDR2 FYNNEI. Trimming took off 7 bases at V and 7 bases at J, with 22 bases between the two ends. CDR3 in DNA: TGTGCCAGCACCCCGCAGGGGCTCGAAATAGTTGGCTACACCTTC. Translating it yields CASTPQGLEIVGYTF.

This chain joins TRBV3-1 (or the pseudogene TRBV3-2) and TRBJ1-3, with D uncertain. Trimming removed 0 bases from V and 4 bases from J, with 10 bases in between. Germline CDR1 and CDR2: LGHDT and YNNKEL (reference sequence). The CDR3 totals 15 residues. The CDR3 protein is CASSQDWSQGNTIYF. The CDR3 DNA reads TGTGCCAGCAGCCAAGATTGGAGTCAAGGAAACACCATATATTTT.

The genes are TRBV25-1 and TRBJ2-7; D is possibly TRBD2 (6 bases). CDR3 size: 16 residues. Germline assignment: CDR1 MGHDK and CDR2 SYGVNS. The V end lost 7 bases, the J end lost 1 base, and 20 bases lay between the germline ends. CDR3 nucleotide sequence: TGTGCCAGCACTGCAAATCGGGACGGGGGATCCTACGAGCAGTACTTC. It encodes CASTANRDGGSYEQYF.

The gene calls are TRBV19 and TRBJ2-7, with TRBD1 as a possible D gene (5 bases). The CDR3 is made up of 14 amino acids. CDR1 is LNHDA, CDR2 SQIVND, per germline (reference sequence). V was trimmed by 6 bases and J by 3 bases, leaving 15 bases between them. The CDR3 nucleotides are TGTGCCAGTAGCGAGCCCGGAAGGGGCTACGAGCAGTACTTC. Encoded protein: CASSEPGRGYEQYF.

V gene TRBV7-9 combines with J gene TRBJ2-7; the match to TRBD1 covers 8 bases. Trimming took 1 base from V and 2 from J; bases not matched to a gene: 4. CDR3 size: 15 residues. From germline, CDR1 is SEHNR and CDR2 FQNEAQ (reference sequence). This chain's CDR3 is CASSLGTGKTYEQYF. The CDR3 DNA reads as TGTGCCAGCAGCTTAGGGACAGGGAAAACCTACGAGCAGTACTTC.

The rearrangement links TRBV5-4 to TRBJ1-6; 7 bases map to TRBD1. This CDR3 is 15 amino acids long. J lost 10 bases, V lost 1 base, and 8 bases had no gene match. Germline V gene lookup returns CDR1 SGHNT and CDR2 YYREEE (reference sequence). The CDR3 spells CASSLSQGNQSPLHF. CDR3 nucleotides: TGTGCCAGCAGCTTGTCACAGGGGAATCAGTCACCCCTCCACTTT.

This chain uses TRBV15 with TRBJ2-7; D might be TRBD1 (5 bases). CDR1 LNHNV and CDR2 YYDKDF come from the germline V gene (reference sequence). The CDR3 loop spans 15 amino acids. The V and J ends lost 1 base and 3 bases respectively, with 13 bases between them. This chain's CDR3 is CATSRVDSLNYEQYF. The CDR3 coding sequence is TGTGCCACCAGCAGAGTCGACAGCCTAAACTACGAGCAGTACTTC.